These 11 T cell receptor beta chains share one sample of origin, sequenced in a study of blood T cell repertoires in COVID-19. Libraries were prepared by immunoSEQ multiplex PCR; TCRdb keeps only in-frame clonotypes and omits some of them. There are 280,000 or so clones in the sample; 88% occur only once, and about 9.8% lies in the top ten. Source material: peripheral blood. Receptors were obtained from a man aged 18-30 years with active or convalescent COVID-19.

This clone has only one observation. J is TRBJ1-1 and V is TRBV6-5; perhaps TRBD1 as D (6 bases). The CDR3 is made up of 15 amino acids. V was clipped by 6 bases and J by 0 bases, with 14 bases between them. The germline V gene has CDR1 MNHEY and CDR2 SVGAGI. CDR3 region: CASREVDRLNTEAFF. CDR3 nucleotides: TGTGCCAGCAGGGAGGTGGACAGATTGAACACTGAAGCTTTCTTT.

The chain uses TRBV6-4 and TRBJ1-1; D is unresolved. This CDR3 contains 11 residues. Germline V CDR1 and CDR2: MRHNA, SNTAGT. The ends were cut back, 6 bases at V and 6 bases at J, with 8 bases in the middle. As DNA, the CDR3 is TGTGCCAGCAGCCCACGGTCTGAAGCTTTCTTT. Its protein is CASSPRSEAFF.

This clone was picked up a small number of times. The CDR3 spells CASSDIDRFNYGYTF. The CDR3 DNA sequence: TGTGCCAGCAGTGATATCGACAGGTTTAACTATGGCTACACCTTC. The chain employs TRBV6-1 and TRBJ1-2, with D perhaps TRBD1 (6 bases). CDR3 length: 15 residues. Looked up from germline, CDR1 is MNHNS and CDR2 is SASEGT. The ends were cut back, 3 bases at V and 1 base at J, with 12 bases in the middle.

J is TRBJ2-1 and V is TRBV5-1; D gene uncertain. This CDR3 has 14 residues. Between the trimmed V and J ends, which lost 4 bases and 2 bases, there was a span of 10 bases. Germline loops: CDR1 SGHRS, CDR2 YFSETQ. CDR3 amino acids: CASSVLETYNEQFF. The CDR3 DNA sequence: TGCGCCAGCAGCGTCCTAGAAACCTACAATGAGCAGTTCTTC.

The chain uses TRBV5-1 and TRBJ1-6; TRBD1 agrees at 8 bases. Germline values: CDR1 SGHRS, CDR2 YFSETQ. V lost 4 bases to trimming and J lost 7 bases; unmatched junction nucleotides: 1. The CDR3 runs 13 residues. Here the CDR3 DNA reads TGCGCCAGCAGCCGGGACAGGAATTCACCCCTCCACTTT. Translated: CASSRDRNSPLHF.

In this sample, this clone turned up once. The chain is built from TRBV7-9 and TRBJ1-2, with a possible D match to TRBD1 (6 bases). The germline CDR1 and CDR2 sequences are SEHNR and FQNEAQ (reference sequence). The CDR3 consists of 13 residues. The CDR3 sequence is CVSDGGLFYGYTF. The CDR3 bases are TGTGTCTCTGACGGGGGGCTATTTTATGGCTACACCTTC. The full variable domain, completed using reference TRBV7-9 and TRBJ1-2, is DTGVSQNPRHKITKRGQNVTFRCDPISEHNRLYWYRQTLGQGPEFLTYFQNEAQLEKSRLLSDRFSAERPKGSFSTLEIQRTEQGDSAMYLCVSDGGLFYGYTFGSGTRLTVV.

This sequence joins TRBV2 and TRBJ1-6; 9 bases match TRBD1. CDR3 size: 16 residues. Germline CDR1 is SNHLY and CDR2 is FYNNEI. The V gene end was trimmed by 6 bases and the J gene end by 0 bases; junction bases not matched to a gene: 3. CDR3 loop: CASRGTGTSYNSPLHF. In nucleotides, the CDR3 is TGTGCCAGCAGAGGGACAGGGACCTCCTATAATTCACCCCTCCACTTT.

The chain employs TRBV7-3 and TRBJ2-1; 7 nucleotides agree with TRBD2. The J segment lost 3 bases and the V segment lost 8 bases, leaving 13 bases of the junction unmatched. Germline assignment: CDR1 SGHTA and CDR2 FQGTGA. The CDR3 runs 16 residues. CDR3 coding DNA: TGTGCCAGCGCGTCCTATGGCGGGGGACTCTACAATGAGCAGTTCTTC. It translates to CASASYGGGLYNEQFF.

The chain couples TRBV19 to TRBJ2-7, with D maybe TRBD1 (6 bases). The V and J ends lost 5 bases and 2 bases respectively, with 10 bases between them. The germline gives CDR1 LNHDA, CDR2 SQIVND (reference sequence). This CDR3 spans 13 amino acids. CDR3 coding DNA: TGTGCCAGTAGTGCGGACAGAGCCTACGAGCAGTACTTC. Residues: CASSADRAYEQYF.

This chain connects TRBV27 to TRBJ1-1; TRBD1 is a possible D gene (5 bases). Trimming removed 0 bases from V and 0 bases from J, with 8 bases in between. In germline, CDR1 is MNHEY, CDR2 SMNVEV (reference sequence). The CDR3 length is 15 residues. The DNA of the CDR3 is TGTGCCAGCAGTTTATCGGGGCTTATGAACACTGAAGCTTTCTTT. It codes for CASSLSGLMNTEAFF.

The chain employs TRBV3-1 (or the pseudogene TRBV3-2) and TRBJ2-3; the match to TRBD2 covers 8 bases. This CDR3 region has 15 residues. Germline trimming cut 3 bases from V and 5 bases from J; bases unmatched to any gene: 7. The germline CDR1 and CDR2 sequences are LGHDT and YNNKEL (reference sequence). The CDR3 loop is CASSQVPGLGDTQYF. Written as DNA, the CDR3 is TGTGCCAGCAGCCAGGTACCGGGACTAGGAGATACGCAGTATTTT.